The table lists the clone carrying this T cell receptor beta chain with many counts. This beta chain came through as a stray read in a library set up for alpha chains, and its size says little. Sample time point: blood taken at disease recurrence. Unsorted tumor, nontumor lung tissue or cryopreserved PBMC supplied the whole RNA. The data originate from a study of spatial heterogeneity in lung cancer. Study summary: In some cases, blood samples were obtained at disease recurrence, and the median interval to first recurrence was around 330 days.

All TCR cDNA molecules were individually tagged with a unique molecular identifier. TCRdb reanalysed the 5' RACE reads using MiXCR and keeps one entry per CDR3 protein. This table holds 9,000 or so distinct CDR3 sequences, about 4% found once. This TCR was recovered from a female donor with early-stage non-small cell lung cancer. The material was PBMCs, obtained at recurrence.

Here the CDR3 DNA reads TGTGCCAGTAAGGACGTACCTTATGGCTACACCTTC. This codes for CASKDVPYGYTF. The rearrangement joins TRBV19 to TRBJ1-2; no firm D call. The CDR3 runs to 12 residues. CDR1 is LNHDA, CDR2 SQIVND, per germline (reference sequence). V gave up 7 bases and J gave up 5 bases, with 11 bases separating them.